A selection of T cell receptor beta chains follows, all from one sample in a study of blood T cell repertoires in COVID-19. Assay used: immunoSEQ multiplex PCR; TCRdb lists only in-frame clones, some missing. The sample records some 350,000 clones, approximately 82% being singletons. The sequenced sample was peripheral blood. These receptors originate from a man aged 30 to 39 with active or convalescent COVID-19. Each CDR3 is given with its conserved first and last residue. The D gene is left open where the match is weak. Not every row has a clone size; where given, it reads once, few, many or a size class.

j_call	d_call	clone_size	v_call	cdr3_aa	cdr3_nt
TRBJ1-2	TRBD1	NA	TRBV9	CASTPGQTHYGYTF	TGTGCCAGCACCCCGGGACAGACACATTATGGCTACACCTTC
TRBJ2-2	TRBD2	once	TRBV7-2	CASRPTGGGRTGELFF	TGTGCCAGCAGACCAACGGGCGGGGGGCGAACCGGGGAGCTGTTTTTT
TRBJ2-1	TRBD2	once	TRBV2	CASRNGFSAGGHYNEQFF	TGTGCCAGCAGGAACGGTTTTTCAGCGGGAGGACACTACAATGAGCAGTTCTTC
TRBJ1-1	TRBD1	few	TRBV6-6	CASSYTDRGTEAFF	TGTGCCAGCAGTTACACGGACAGGGGTACTGAAGCTTTCTTT
TRBJ2-2	NA	NA	TRBV27	CASISLGANTGELFF	TGTGCCAGCATCAGCCTCGGGGCGAACACCGGGGAGCTGTTTTTT
TRBJ1-1	NA	NA	TRBV7-2	CASSSSTGSPEAFF	TGTGCCAGCAGCTCGTCTACAGGGAGTCCTGAAGCTTTCTTT
TRBJ1-2	TRBD1	NA	TRBV5-1	CASSSGLRDRGYGYTF	TGCGCCAGCAGCTCAGGCCTCCGGGACAGGGGCTATGGCTACACCTTC
TRBJ2-3	NA	NA	TRBV5-1	CASSPSSSTDTQYF	TGCGCCAGCAGCCCTTCCTCTAGCACAGATACGCAGTATTTT
TRBJ2-6	NA	NA	TRBV19	CASRGGPISGANVLTF	TGTGCCAGTAGGGGGGGACCGATCTCTGGGGCCAACGTCCTGACTTTC
TRBJ1-2	NA	NA	TRBV4-1	CASSQGQLKANYGYTF	TGCGCCAGCAGCCAAGGGCAACTAAAAGCTAACTATGGCTACACCTTC
TRBJ2-7	TRBD2	NA	TRBV11-3	CASSDRSGTSENEQYF	TGTGCCAGCAGCGACAGGTCCGGGACTAGCGAGAACGAGCAGTACTTC
TRBJ2-7	TRBD1	NA	TRBV6-5	CASCTTGQGLYEQYF	TGTGCCAGCTGCACTACCGGACAGGGCCTCTACGAGCAGTACTTC
TRBJ2-2	NA	NA	TRBV5-5	CASSLVASNGELFF	TGTGCCAGCAGCTTGGTGGCCTCGAACGGGGAGCTGTTTTTT